This TCR beta chain was captured by sequencing in a study of blood T cell repertoires in COVID-19. The CDR3 contains 16 residues. Germline values: CDR1 MGHRA, CDR2 YSYEKL. The V end lost 6 bases, the J end lost 4 bases, and 19 bases lay between the germline ends. Assay used: immunoSEQ multiplex PCR; TCRdb lists only in-frame clones, some missing. The table has under 500,000 clones, about 89% seen once; the top ten hold roughly 4%. V is TRBV4-1 and J is TRBJ1-3; possibly TRBD1 for D (6 bases). The sample consisted of peripheral blood. The sequence came from a woman in her 30s with acute or convalescent COVID-19. The CDR3 region is CASSPYRGGQGNTIYF. In DNA form, the CDR3 reads TGCGCCAGCAGTCCCTACCGCGGGGGACAAGGAAACACCATATATTTT.